The 16 T cell receptor beta chains below were found in one sample sequenced in a study of identical twins. One entry per CDR3 protein results from TCRdb running MiXCR on the 5' RACE reads. The data hold about 240,000 distinct CDR3 sequences, with 10% to 15% observed a single time. This sample was also put to use in a study of yellow fever vaccine responses in identical twins.

Input material: memory (CD45RO+) T cells sorted from blood. Every receptor here comes from a woman younger than 35 in good health.

In its sample, this clonotype was seen a few times. This chain uses TRBV27 with TRBJ2-7; 8 bases map to TRBD1. Trimming cost V 3 bases and J 6 bases; bases outside gene matches: 10. Germline V gene data show CDR1 as MNHEY and CDR2 as SMNVEV (reference sequence). CDR3 size: 15 residues. Here the CDR3 reads CASSFLRAGGAEQYF. CDR3 coding DNA: TGTGCCAGCAGTTTTCTTCGGGCAGGGGGCGCCGAGCAGTACTTC.

J is TRBJ2-7 and V is TRBV7-3; D is possibly TRBD1 (6 bases). V dropped 1 base and J dropped 2 bases, with 12 bases sitting between them. This CDR3 is 15 amino acids long. The germline V gene encodes CDR1 SGHTA and CDR2 FQGTGA. DNA for the CDR3: TGTGCCAGCAGCTTAATCCCGGGACAAACCTACGAGCAGTACTTC. This translates into CASSLIPGQTYEQYF.

This clonotype was found many times. The J gene is TRBJ2-5, the V gene TRBV6-6; D may be TRBD2 (6 bases). Germline CDR1 and CDR2: MNHNY and SVGAGI (reference sequence). V lost 7 bases and J lost 7, with 13 bases in between. The CDR3 consists of 12 residues. This CDR3 reads CASKGTLGTQYF. CDR3 nucleotide sequence: TGTGCCAGCAAGGGGACTCTGGGGACCCAGTACTTC.

The rearrangement links TRBV7-2 to TRBJ1-2; 7 bases map to TRBD1. CDR1 and CDR2 from the germline V gene are SGHTA and FQGNSA. The CDR3 has 13 residues. V lost 5 bases, J lost 4 bases, and 4 bases stayed unmatched. The DNA of the CDR3 is TGTGCCAGCAGCCGGGGACAGCTCTATGGCTACACCTTC. Its translation: CASSRGQLYGYTF.

The chain carries TRBV29-1 and TRBJ2-2; D is uncertain. The CDR3 spans 11 residues. Germline values: CDR1 SQVTM, CDR2 ANQGSEA. The V end lost 6 bases, the J end lost 8 bases, and 10 bases lay between the germline ends. CDR3: CSVRDPGELFF. The CDR3 nucleotides read TGCAGCGTCAGAGATCCGGGGGAGCTGTTTTTT.

The chain links TRBV2 to TRBJ2-3; D ambiguous. Germline loops: CDR1 SNHLY, CDR2 FYNNEI. V was clipped by 4 bases and J by 2 bases, with 16 bases between them. The CDR3 runs 16 residues. DNA of the CDR3: TGTGCCAGCAGTGCCCGACTCTTCCGGCTCACAGATACGCAGTATTTT. Translation gives CASSARLFRLTDTQYF. Variable domain in full (rest from reference TRBV2 and TRBJ2-3): EPEVTQTPSHQVTQMGQEVILRCVPISNHLYFYWYRQILGQKVEFLVSFYNNEISEKSEIFDDQFSVERPDGSNFTLKIRSTKLEDSAMYFCASSARLFRLTDTQYFGPGTRLTVL.

The rearrangement uses TRBV7-2 and TRBJ2-5, with 9 nucleotides matching TRBD2. CDR3 length: 16 amino acids. Losses at the gene ends were 1 base for V and 3 bases for J; bases not matched to a gene: 6. Germline assignment: CDR1 SGHTA and CDR2 FQGNSA. In nucleotides, the CDR3 is TGTGCCAGCAGCTTAGGTAGCGGGGGCCAAAAAGAGACCCAGTACTTC. It codes for CASSLGSGGQKETQYF.

This clonotype showed up many times. The CDR3 DNA reads TGCGCCAGCAGCTTAAGTGCTAGCTCTAATGAGCAGTTCTTC. Translation gives CASSLSASSNEQFF. The chain combines TRBV5-1 with TRBJ2-1, with D perhaps matching TRBD2 (5 bases). Germline CDR1 is SGHRS and CDR2 is YFSETQ. The CDR3 is made up of 14 amino acids. The V and J ends lost 2 bases and 7 bases respectively, with 13 bases between them.

This clonotype was detected a few times. In nucleotides, the CDR3 is TGTGCCAGCAGACCGGGACTAGTGAACAATGAGCAGTTCTTC. Residues: CASRPGLVNNEQFF. This chain joins TRBV28 and TRBJ2-1; 8 nucleotides align to TRBD2. J lost 5 bases, V lost 6 bases, and 6 bases had no gene match. The CDR3 loop spans 14 amino acids. Looked up from germline, CDR1 is MDHEN and CDR2 is SYDVKM.

Only a few counts were recorded for this clonotype. V and J are TRBV5-1 and TRBJ1-4, with a weak D call TRBD1 (5 bases). The V and J ends lost 4 bases and 5 bases respectively, with 15 bases between them. The germline V gene has CDR1 SGHRS and CDR2 YFSETQ. The CDR3 is made up of 15 amino acids. The CDR3: CASSMGMGRNEKLFF. The DNA for the CDR3 is TGCGCCAGCAGCATGGGGATGGGGCGAAATGAAAAACTGTTTTTT.

This rearrangement joins TRBV5-1 to TRBJ2-3; no clear D gene. V was pared by 4 bases and J by 3 bases, with 6 bases between. This CDR3 has 12 amino acids. The germline gives CDR1 SGHRS, CDR2 YFSETQ. CDR3 nucleotide sequence: TGCGCCAGCAGCGCCCTGACAGATACGCAGTATTTT. This gives the protein CASSALTDTQYF.

The chain has TRBV27 and TRBJ2-7; D tentatively fits TRBD1 or TRBD2 (5 bases each). V was shortened by 7 bases and J by 2 bases, with 15 bases between the two germline ends. The CDR3 runs 14 residues. Germline values: CDR1 MNHEY, CDR2 SMNVEV (reference sequence). DNA for the CDR3: TGTGCCAGCATTTCACGACGGGGACCCTACGAGCAGTACTTC. As protein: CASISRRGPYEQYF.

V usage is TRBV28 and J usage is TRBJ1-1, with D unclear. This CDR3 spans 15 amino acids. The V gene lost 3 bases and the J gene lost 0 bases, with 11 bases spanning the gap. CDR1 is MDHEN, CDR2 SYDVKM, per germline. This CDR3 reads CASSFRGFMNTEAFF. The CDR3 nucleotides read TGTGCCAGCAGTTTCCGTGGGTTCATGAACACTGAAGCTTTCTTT.

This clonotype was detected a few times. The CDR3 nucleotides read TGCGCCAGCAGCTTCCCGGGACCTGAAGCTTTCTTT. It yields the protein CASSFPGPEAFF. The chain joins TRBV5-1 to TRBJ1-1, with D perhaps matching TRBD1 (5 bases). Trimming stripped 2 bases from V and 6 bases from J, with 8 bases between. The CDR3 totals 12 residues. Per germline, CDR1 SGHRS and CDR2 YFSETQ.

V is TRBV7-2 and J is TRBJ2-3; 10 bases are a match to TRBD2. The V and J ends lost 0 bases and 2 bases, in that order; junction bases with no gene match: 5. The V gene's germline CDR1 is SGHTA and CDR2 FQGNSA. The CDR3 consists of 17 residues. The CDR3 region has the DNA TGTGCCAGCAGCTTAGCGCTCCTAGCGGGGGACACAGATACGCAGTATTTT. As protein: CASSLALLAGDTDTQYF.

In its sample, this clonotype was seen a few times. The chain uses TRBV3-1 and TRBJ2-6; TRBD1 aligns across 9 bases. Germline CDR1 LGHDT, CDR2 YNNKEL (reference sequence). Trimming removed 3 bases from V and 3 bases from J; junction bases left unmatched: 9. The length of the CDR3 is 18 residues. In DNA form, the CDR3 reads TGTGCCAGCAGCCATCGGGACAGGGAAGTCCTTGGGGCCAACGTCCTGACTTTC. Translated: CASSHRDREVLGANVLTF.